This TCR beta chain was sequenced in a study of cytomegalovirus exposure and HLA in healthy donors. PCR primers comprised 60 Vbeta and 13 Jbeta primers. Sequencing was performed with immunoSEQ multiplex PCR; in TCRdb, only in-frame clones are kept and a portion is missing. The table includes tens of thousands of clones, about 73% detected once. CDR1 and CDR2 from the germline V gene are MNHNY and SVGAGI (reference sequence). The CDR3 runs to 13 residues. V was shortened by 8 bases and J by 4 bases, with 11 bases between the two germline ends. The receptor was derived from a man aged 35 to 55 in good health and CMV-seronegative. J is TRBJ2-2 and V is TRBV6-6, with a tentative D call TRBD2 (5 bases). Material: PBMCs. CDR3 sequence (DNA): TGTGCCAGCGGAACGCGGGTCACCGGGGAGCTGTTTTTT. Its protein is CASGTRVTGELFF.